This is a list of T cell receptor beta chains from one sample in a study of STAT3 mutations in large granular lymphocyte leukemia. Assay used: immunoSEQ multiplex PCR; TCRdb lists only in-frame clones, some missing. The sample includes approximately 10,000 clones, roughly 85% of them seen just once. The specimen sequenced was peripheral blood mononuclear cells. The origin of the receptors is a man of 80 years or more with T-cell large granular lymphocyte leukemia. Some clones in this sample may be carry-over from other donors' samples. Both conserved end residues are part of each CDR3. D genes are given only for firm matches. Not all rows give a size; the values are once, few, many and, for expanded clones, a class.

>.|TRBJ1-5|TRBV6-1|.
CASSFRNTGTQPQHF
TGTGCCAGCAGTTTCCGCAACACAGGGACTCAGCCCCAGCATTTT
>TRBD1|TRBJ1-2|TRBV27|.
CASSLTGTATSTNYGYTF
TGTGCCAGCAGTTTGACCGGGACAGCTACATCGACTAACTATGGCTACACCTTC
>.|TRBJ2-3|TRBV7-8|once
CASSEGRTDTQYF
TGTGCCAGCAGTGAGGGACGCACAGATACGCAGTATTTT
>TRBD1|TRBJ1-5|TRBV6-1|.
CASSMRGGTQPQHF
TGTGCCAGCAGTATGAGAGGGGGCACTCAGCCCCAGCATTTT
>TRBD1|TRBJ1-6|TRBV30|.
CAWSVLKGQGANSPLHF
TGTGCCTGGAGTGTACTAAAGGGACAGGGGGCAAATTCACCCCTCCACTTT
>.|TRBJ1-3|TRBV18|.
CASSPGHRSSGNTIYF
TGTGCCAGCTCACCAGGACACCGGAGCTCTGGAAACACCATATATTTT
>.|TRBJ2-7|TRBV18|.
CASSGAGSAYEQYF
TGTGCCAGCTCAGGGGCAGGGAGCGCCTACGAGCAGTACTTC
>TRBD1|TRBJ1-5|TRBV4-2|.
CASSQSVAGGSNQPQHF
TGTGCCAGCAGCCAATCGGTTGCAGGGGGGAGCAATCAGCCCCAGCATTTT
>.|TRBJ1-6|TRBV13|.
CASSLRSGWSPLHF
TGTGCCAGCAGCTTAAGATCAGGGTGGTCACCCCTCCACTTT
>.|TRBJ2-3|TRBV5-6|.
CASSLITADTQYF
TGTGCCAGCAGCTTGATCACTGCGGATACGCAGTATTTT
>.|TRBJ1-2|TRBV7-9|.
CASSFGTGTSGYTF
TGTGCCAGCAGCTTCGGAACAGGGACGTCGGGCTACACCTTC
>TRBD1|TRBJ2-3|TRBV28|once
CASRELGQATDTQYF
TGTGCCAGCAGAGAGTTGGGACAGGCCACAGATACGCAGTATTTT
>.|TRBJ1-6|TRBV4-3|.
CASSQDRAGYPLHF
TGCGCCAGCAGCCAAGATCGGGCAGGCTACCCCCTCCACTTT
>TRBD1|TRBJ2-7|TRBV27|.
CASSAGTVSYEQYF
TGTGCCAGCAGTGCCGGGACAGTATCCTACGAGCAGTACTTC
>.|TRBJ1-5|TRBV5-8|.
CASSLSDREPQHF
TGTGCCAGCAGCCTGAGCGACCGTGAGCCCCAGCATTTT
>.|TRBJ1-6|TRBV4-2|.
CASSQDSMGASPLHF
TGTGCCAGCAGCCAAGATTCAATGGGGGCGTCACCCCTCCACTTT
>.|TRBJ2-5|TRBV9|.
CASSVAAEQETQYF
TGTGCCAGCAGCGTAGCGGCAGAACAAGAGACCCAGTACTTC
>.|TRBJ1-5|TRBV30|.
CAWSDRGNQPQHF
TGTGCCTGGAGTGACAGGGGCAATCAGCCCCAGCATTTT
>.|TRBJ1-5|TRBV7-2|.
CASSWGGVQPQHF
TGTGCCAGCAGCTGGGGTGGGGTTCAGCCCCAGCATTTT
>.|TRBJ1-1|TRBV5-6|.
CASSRRDQNTEAFF
TGTGCCAGCAGCCGCAGGGACCAGAACACTGAAGCTTTCTTT
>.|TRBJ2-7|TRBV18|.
CASSPLSTAYEQYF
TGTGCCAGCTCACCACTGTCGACTGCCTACGAGCAGTACTTC
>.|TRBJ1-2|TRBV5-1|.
CASSLGASGWGKYGYTF
TGCGCCAGCAGCTTGGGGGCATCCGGTTGGGGTAAGTATGGCTACACCTTC
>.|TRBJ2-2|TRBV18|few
CASSPDRNTGELFF
TGTGCCAGCTCACCCGACAGGAACACCGGGGAGCTGTTTTTT
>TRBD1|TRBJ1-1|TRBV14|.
CASSHHQGAEAFF
TGTGCCAGCAGCCATCACCAGGGGGCTGAAGCTTTCTTT
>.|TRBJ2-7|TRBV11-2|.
CASSFRVHEQYF
TGTGCCAGCAGCTTCAGGGTCCACGAGCAGTACTTC
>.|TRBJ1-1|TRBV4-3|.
CASSQDNLYTEAFF
TGCGCCAGCAGCCAAGATAACCTCTACACTGAAGCTTTCTTT
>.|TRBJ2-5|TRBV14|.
CASSQVVKETQYF
TGTGCCAGCAGCCAAGTTGTCAAAGAGACCCAGTACTTC
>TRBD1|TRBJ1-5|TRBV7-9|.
CASSRAGQVNNQPQHF
TGTGCCAGCAGTCGGGCGGGACAGGTGAATAATCAGCCCCAGCATTTT
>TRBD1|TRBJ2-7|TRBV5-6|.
CASSYRTGSTDEQYF
TGTGCCAGCAGCTACAGGACAGGGTCGACGGACGAGCAGTACTTC
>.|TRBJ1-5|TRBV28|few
CASNDQPQHF
TGTGCCAGCAATGATCAGCCCCAGCATTTT
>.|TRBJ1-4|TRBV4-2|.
CVSSQETGNTKKLFF
TGTGTCAGCAGCCAAGAGACGGGCAATACGAAAAAACTGTTTTTT
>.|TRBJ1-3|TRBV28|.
CASVRGGTGNTIYF
TGTGCCAGCGTTAGGGGAGGCACTGGAAACACCATATATTTT
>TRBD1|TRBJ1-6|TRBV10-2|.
CASRGQTGQTSSYNSPLHF
TGCGCCAGCAGGGGACAAACGGGACAGACGAGCTCCTATAATTCACCCCTCCACTTT
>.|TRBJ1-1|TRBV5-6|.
CASTTIGGGNTEAFF
TGTGCCAGCACCACGATTGGGGGAGGAAACACTGAAGCTTTCTTT
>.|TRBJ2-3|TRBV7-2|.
CASSFSQRTTDTQYF
TGTGCCAGCAGCTTTAGTCAACGGACCACAGATACGCAGTATTTT
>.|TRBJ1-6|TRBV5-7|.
CASRYGTPYNSPLHF
TGTGCCAGCAGATACGGGACACCCTATAATTCACCCCTCCACTTT
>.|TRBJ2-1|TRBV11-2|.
CASRLHGTGYNEQFF
TGTGCCAGCAGACTTCACGGGACTGGGTACAATGAGCAGTTCTTC
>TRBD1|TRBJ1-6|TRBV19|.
CASSRRDRGTNSPLHF
TGTGCCAGTAGTAGACGGGACAGGGGGACTAATTCACCCCTCCACTTT
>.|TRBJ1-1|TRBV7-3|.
CASSEGRVGDTEAFF
TGTGCCAGCAGTGAAGGGAGGGTGGGGGACACTGAAGCTTTCTTT
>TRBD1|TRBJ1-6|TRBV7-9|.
CASSPEDRFSPLHF
TGTGCCAGCAGCCCGGAGGACAGGTTTTCACCCCTCCACTTT
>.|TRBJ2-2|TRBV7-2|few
CASSPEGYTGELFF
TGTGCCAGCAGCCCCGAGGGGTACACCGGGGAGCTGTTTTTT
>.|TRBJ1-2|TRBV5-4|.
CASSLGSQGWYGYTF
TGTGCCAGCAGCTTGGGCTCCCAGGGCTGGTATGGCTACACCTTC
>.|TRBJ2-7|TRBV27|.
CASGDSRYYEQYF
TGTGCCAGCGGGGACTCCCGATACTACGAGCAGTACTTC
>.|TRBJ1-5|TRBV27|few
CASSLESNQPQHF
TGTGCCAGCAGTTTAGAGAGCAATCAGCCCCAGCATTTT
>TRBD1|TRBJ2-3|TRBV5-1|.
CASISGTGSPTDTQYF
TGCGCCAGCATATCCGGGACAGGGAGTCCCACAGATACGCAGTATTTT
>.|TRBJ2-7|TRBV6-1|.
CASTGLSSYEQYF
TGTGCCAGCACGGGGTTGAGCTCCTACGAGCAGTACTTC
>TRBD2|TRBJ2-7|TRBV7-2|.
CASKPGGRGSTYEQYF
TGTGCCAGCAAACCCGGCGGGCGGGGGTCTACCTACGAGCAGTACTTC
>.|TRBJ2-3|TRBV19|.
CASSIAGTDTQYF
TGTGCCAGTAGTATAGCGGGCACAGATACGCAGTATTTT
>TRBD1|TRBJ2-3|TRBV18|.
CASSPKGQGTDTQYF
TGTGCCAGCTCACCAAAGGGACAGGGTACAGATACGCAGTATTTT
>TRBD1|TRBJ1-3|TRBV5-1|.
CASSGDSTSSGNTIYF
TGCGCCAGCAGCGGGGACAGCACTTCCTCTGGAAACACCATATATTTT
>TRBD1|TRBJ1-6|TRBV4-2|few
CASSQPVTGGNSPLHF
TGTGCCAGCAGCCAGCCAGTTACAGGGGGCAATTCACCCCTCCACTTT
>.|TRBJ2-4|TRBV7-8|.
CASSSGDIQYF
TGTGCCAGCAGTTCAGGGGACATTCAGTACTTC
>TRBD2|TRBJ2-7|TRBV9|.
CASSGGLESEQYF
TGTGCCAGCAGCGGAGGACTAGAATCGGAGCAGTACTTC